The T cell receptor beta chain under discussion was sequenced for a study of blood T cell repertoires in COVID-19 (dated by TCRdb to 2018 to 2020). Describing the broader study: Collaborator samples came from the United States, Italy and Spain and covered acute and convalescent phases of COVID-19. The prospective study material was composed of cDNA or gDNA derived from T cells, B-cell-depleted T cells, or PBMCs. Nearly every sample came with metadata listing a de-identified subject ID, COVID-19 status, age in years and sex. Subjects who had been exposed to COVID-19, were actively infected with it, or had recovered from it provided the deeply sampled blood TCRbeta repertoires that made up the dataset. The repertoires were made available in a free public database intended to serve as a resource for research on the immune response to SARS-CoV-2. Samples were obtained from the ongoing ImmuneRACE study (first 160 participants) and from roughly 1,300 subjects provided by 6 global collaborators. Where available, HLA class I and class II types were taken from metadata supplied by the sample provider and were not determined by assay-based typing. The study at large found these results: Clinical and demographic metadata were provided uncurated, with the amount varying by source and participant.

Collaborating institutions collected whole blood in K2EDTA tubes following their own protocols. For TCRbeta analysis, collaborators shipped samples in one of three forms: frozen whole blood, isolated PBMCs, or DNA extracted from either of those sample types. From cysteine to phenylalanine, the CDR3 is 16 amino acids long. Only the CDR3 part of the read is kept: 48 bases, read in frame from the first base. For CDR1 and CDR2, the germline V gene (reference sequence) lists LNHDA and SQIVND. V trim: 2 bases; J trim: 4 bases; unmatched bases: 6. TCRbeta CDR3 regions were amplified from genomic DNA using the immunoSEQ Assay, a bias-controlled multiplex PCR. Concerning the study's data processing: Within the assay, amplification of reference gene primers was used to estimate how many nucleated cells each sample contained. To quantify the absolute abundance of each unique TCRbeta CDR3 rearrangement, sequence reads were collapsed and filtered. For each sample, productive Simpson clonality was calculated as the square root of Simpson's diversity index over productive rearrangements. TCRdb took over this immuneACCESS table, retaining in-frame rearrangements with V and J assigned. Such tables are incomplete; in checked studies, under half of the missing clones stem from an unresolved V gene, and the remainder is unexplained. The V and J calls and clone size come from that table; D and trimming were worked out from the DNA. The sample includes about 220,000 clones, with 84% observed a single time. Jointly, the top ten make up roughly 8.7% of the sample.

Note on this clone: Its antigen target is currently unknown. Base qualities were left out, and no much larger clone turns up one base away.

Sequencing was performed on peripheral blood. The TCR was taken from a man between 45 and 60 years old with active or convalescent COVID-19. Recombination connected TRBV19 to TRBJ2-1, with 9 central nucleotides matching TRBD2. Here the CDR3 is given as CASSISASGDYNEQFF. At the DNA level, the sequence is TGTGCCAGTAGTATATCGGCTAGCGGGGATTACAATGAGCAGTTCTTC.